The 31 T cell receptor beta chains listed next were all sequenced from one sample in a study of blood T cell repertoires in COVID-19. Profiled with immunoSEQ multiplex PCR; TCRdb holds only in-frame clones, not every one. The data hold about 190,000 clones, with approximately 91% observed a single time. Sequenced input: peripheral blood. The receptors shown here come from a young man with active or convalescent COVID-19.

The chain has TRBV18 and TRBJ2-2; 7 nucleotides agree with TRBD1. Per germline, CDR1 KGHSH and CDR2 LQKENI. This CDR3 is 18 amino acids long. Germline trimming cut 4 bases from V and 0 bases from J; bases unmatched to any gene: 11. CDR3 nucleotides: TGTGCCAGCTCACAAGATTACAGGGGTCCCCCGAACACCGGGGAGCTGTTTTTT. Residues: CASSQDYRGPPNTGELFF.

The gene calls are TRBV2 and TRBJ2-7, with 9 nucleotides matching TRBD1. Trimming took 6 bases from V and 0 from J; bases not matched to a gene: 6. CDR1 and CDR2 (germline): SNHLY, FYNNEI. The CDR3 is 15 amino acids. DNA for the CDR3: TGTGCCAGCAGCGCCGGACAGGGGTCCTCCTACGAGCAGTACTTC. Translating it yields CASSAGQGSSYEQYF.

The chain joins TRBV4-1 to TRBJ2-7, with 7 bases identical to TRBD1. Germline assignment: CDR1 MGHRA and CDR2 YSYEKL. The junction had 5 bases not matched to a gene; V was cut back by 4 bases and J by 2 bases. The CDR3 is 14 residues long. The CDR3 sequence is CASSPKTGPYEQYF. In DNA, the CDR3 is TGCGCCAGCAGCCCCAAGACAGGGCCCTACGAGCAGTACTTC.

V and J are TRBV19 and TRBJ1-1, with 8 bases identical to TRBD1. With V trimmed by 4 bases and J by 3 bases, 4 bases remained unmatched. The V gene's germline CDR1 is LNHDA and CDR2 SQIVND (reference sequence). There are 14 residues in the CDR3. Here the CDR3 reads CASSRARGHTEAFF. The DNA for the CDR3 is TGTGCCAGTAGTAGGGCCAGGGGGCACACTGAAGCTTTCTTT.

The CDR3 nucleotides are TGCGCCAGCAGCTTGGACGATGCATCAGGAGGCTACACCTTC. This translates into CASSLDDASGGYTF. The chain has TRBV5-1 and TRBJ1-2, with D unresolved. The CDR3 contains 14 residues. The germline V gene has CDR1 SGHRS and CDR2 YFSETQ. V dropped 0 bases and J dropped 8 bases, with 14 bases sitting between them.

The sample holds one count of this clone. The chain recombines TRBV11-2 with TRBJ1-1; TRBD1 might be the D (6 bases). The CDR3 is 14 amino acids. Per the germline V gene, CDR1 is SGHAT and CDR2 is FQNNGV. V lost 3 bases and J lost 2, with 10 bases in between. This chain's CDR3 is CASSFGTHNTEAFF. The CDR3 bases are TGTGCCAGCAGCTTTGGGACACACAACACTGAAGCTTTCTTT.

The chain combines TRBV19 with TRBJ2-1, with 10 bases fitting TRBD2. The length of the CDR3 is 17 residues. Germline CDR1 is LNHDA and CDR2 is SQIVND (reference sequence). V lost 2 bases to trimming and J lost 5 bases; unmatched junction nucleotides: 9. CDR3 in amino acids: CASSIFLSSGSDNEQFF. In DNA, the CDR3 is TGTGCCAGTAGTATATTCTTGTCTAGCGGGAGCGACAATGAGCAGTTCTTC.

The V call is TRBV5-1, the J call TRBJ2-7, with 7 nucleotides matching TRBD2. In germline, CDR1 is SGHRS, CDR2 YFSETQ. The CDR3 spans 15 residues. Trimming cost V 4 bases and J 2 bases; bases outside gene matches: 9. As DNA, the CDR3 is TGCGCCAGCAGCCTCCAAGCGGGACCTACCTACGAGCAGTACTTC. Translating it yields CASSLQAGPTYEQYF.

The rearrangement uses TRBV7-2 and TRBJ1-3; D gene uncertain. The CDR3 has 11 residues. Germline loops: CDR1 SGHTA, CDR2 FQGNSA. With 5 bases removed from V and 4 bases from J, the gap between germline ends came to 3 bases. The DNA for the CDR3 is TGTGCCAGCAGCGAGGGAAACACCATATATTTT. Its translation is CASSEGNTIYF.

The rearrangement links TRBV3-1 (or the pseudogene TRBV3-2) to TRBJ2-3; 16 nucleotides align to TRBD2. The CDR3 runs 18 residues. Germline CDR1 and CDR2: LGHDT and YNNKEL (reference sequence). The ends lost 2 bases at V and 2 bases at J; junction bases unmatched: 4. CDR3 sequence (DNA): TGTGCCAGCAGCCAAATGGGACTAGCGGGAGGGGTCACAGATACGCAGTATTTT. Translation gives CASSQMGLAGGVTDTQYF.

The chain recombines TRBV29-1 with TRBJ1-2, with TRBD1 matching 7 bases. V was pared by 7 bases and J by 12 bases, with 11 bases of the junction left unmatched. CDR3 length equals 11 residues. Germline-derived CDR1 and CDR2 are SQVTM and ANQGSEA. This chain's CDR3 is CSARGQLADTF. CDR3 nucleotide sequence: TGCAGCGCAAGGGGACAGCTGGCCGACACCTTC.

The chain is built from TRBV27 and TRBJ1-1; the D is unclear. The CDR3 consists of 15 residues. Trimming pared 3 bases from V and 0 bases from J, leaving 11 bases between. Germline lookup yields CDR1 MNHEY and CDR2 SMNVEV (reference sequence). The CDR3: CASSLGGIMNTEAFF. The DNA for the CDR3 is TGTGCCAGCAGTTTGGGAGGGATAATGAACACTGAAGCTTTCTTT.

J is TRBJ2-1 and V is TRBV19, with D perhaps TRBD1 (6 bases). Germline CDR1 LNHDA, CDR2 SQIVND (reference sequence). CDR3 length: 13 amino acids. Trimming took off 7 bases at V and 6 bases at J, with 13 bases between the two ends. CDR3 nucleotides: TGTGCCAGTACCGTAACAGGGTTCAATGAGCAGTTCTTC. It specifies CASTVTGFNEQFF.

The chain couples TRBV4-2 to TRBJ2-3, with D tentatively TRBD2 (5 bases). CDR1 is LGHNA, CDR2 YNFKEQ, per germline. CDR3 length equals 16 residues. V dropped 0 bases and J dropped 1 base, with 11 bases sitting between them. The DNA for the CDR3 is TGTGCCAGCAGCCAAGATTTGGCGGAGGGCACAGATACGCAGTATTTT. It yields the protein CASSQDLAEGTDTQYF.

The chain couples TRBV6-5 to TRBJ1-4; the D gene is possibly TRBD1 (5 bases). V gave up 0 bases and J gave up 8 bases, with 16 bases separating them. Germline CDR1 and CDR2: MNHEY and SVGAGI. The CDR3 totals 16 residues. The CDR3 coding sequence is TGTGCCAGCAGTTACTCGAGTTGGGGCGGGACGGAAAAACTGTTTTTT. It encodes CASSYSSWGGTEKLFF.

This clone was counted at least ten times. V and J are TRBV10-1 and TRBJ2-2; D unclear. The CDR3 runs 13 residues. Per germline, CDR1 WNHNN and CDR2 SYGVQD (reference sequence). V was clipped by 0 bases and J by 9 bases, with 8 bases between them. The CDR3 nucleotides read TGCGCCAGCAGTGAGTCGGAGCCCCGGGAGCTGTTTTTT. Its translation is CASSESEPRELFF.

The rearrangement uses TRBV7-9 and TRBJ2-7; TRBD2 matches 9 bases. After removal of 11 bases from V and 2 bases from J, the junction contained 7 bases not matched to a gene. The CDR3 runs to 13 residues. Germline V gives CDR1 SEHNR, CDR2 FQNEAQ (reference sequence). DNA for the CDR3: TGTGCCGGATCGACTAGCGGAACCTACGAGCAGTACTTC. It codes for CAGSTSGTYEQYF.

The CDR3 reads CASRATAADTQYF. CDR3 DNA: TGTGCCAGCAGAGCTACCGCCGCAGATACGCAGTATTTT. The chain employs TRBV28 and TRBJ2-3; D is ambiguous. The CDR3 covers 13 residues. Germline values: CDR1 MDHEN, CDR2 SYDVKM. The ends were cut back, 6 bases at V and 4 bases at J, with 11 bases in the middle.

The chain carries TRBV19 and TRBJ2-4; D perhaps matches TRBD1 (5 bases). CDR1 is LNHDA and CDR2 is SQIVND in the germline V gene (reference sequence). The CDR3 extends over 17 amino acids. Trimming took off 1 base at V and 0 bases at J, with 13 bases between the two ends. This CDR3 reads CASSIGRAELAKNIQYF. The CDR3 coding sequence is TGTGCCAGTAGTATAGGCAGGGCAGAATTAGCCAAAAACATTCAGTACTTC.

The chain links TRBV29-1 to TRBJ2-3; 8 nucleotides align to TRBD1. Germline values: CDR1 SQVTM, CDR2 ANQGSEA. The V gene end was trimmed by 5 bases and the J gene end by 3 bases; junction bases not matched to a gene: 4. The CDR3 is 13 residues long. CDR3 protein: CSVSTGGTDTQYF. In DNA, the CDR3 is TGCAGCGTTTCAACAGGGGGAACAGATACGCAGTATTTT.

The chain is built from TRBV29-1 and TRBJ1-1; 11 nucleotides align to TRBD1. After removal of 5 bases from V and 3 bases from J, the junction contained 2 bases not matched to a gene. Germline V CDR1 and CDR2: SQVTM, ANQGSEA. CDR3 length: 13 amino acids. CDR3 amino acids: CSVRTGGDTEAFF. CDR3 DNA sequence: TGCAGCGTTAGGACAGGGGGCGACACTGAAGCTTTCTTT.

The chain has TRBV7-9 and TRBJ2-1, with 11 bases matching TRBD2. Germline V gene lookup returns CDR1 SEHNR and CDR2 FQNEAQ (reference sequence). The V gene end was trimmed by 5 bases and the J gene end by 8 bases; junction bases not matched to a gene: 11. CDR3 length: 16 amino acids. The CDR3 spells CASSLRASGGWDEQFF. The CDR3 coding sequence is TGTGCCAGCAGCCTCCGGGCTAGCGGGGGGTGGGATGAGCAGTTCTTC.

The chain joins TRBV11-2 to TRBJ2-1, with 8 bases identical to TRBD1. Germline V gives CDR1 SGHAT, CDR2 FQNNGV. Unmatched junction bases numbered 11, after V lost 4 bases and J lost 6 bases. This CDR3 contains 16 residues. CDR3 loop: CASSSWTGTTINEQFF. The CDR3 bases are TGTGCCAGCAGCTCCTGGACAGGGACAACTATCAATGAGCAGTTCTTC.

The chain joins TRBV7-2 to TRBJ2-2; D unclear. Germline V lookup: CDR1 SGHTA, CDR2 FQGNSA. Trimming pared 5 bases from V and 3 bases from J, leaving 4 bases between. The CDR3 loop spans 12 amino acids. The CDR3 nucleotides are TGTGCCAGCAGCAGCTACACCGGGGAGCTGTTTTTT. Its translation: CASSSYTGELFF.

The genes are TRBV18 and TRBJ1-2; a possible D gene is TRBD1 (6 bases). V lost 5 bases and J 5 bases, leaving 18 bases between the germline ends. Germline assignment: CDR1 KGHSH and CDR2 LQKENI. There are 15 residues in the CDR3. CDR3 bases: TGTGCCAGCTCATTCCAGGGGCCAATTGATTATGGCTACACCTTC. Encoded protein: CASSFQGPIDYGYTF. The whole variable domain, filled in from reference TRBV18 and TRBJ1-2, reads NAGVMQNPRHLVRRRGQEARLRCSPMKGHSHVYWYRQLPEEGLKFMVYLQKENIIDESGMPKERFSAEFPKEGPSILRIQQVVRGDSAAYFCASSFQGPIDYGYTFGSGTRLTVV.

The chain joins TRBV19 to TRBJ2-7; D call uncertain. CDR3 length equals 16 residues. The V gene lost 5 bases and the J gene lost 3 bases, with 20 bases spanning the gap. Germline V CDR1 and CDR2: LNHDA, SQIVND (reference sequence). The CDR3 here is CASSALPESRYYEQYF. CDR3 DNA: TGTGCCAGTAGTGCCCTCCCCGAGAGTAGATACTACGAGCAGTACTTC.

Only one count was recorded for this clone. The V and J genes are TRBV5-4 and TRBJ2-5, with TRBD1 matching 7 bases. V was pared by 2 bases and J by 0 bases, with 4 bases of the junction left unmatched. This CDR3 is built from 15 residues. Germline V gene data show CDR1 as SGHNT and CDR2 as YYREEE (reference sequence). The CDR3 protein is CASSFDRVYQETQYF. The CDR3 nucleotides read TGTGCCAGCAGCTTCGACAGGGTGTACCAAGAGACCCAGTACTTC.

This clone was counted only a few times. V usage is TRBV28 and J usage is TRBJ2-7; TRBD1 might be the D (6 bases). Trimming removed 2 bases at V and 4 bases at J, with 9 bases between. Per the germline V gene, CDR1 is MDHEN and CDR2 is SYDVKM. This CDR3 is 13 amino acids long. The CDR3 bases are TGTGCCAGCAGTTTAAACCAGGGGTACGAGCAGTACTTC. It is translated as CASSLNQGYEQYF.

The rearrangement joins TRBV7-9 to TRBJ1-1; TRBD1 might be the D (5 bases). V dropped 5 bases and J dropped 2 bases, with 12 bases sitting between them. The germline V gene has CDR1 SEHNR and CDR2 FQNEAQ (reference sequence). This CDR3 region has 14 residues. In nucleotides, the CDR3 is TGTGCCAGCAGCCAAGTTCAGGGAAACACTGAAGCTTTCTTT. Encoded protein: CASSQVQGNTEAFF.

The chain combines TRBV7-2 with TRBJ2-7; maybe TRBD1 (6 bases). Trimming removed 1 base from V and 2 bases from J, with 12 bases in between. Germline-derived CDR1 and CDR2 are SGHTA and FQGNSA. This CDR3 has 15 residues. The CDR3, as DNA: TGTGCCAGCAGCTTAGTCTCCAGGGGAACCTACGAGCAGTACTTC. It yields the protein CASSLVSRGTYEQYF.

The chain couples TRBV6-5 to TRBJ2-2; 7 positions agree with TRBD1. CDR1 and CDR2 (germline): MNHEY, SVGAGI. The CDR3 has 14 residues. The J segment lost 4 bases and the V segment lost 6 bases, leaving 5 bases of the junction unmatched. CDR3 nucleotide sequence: TGTGCCAGCAGCTCGTCAGGGGGCACCGGGGAGCTGTTTTTT. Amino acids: CASSSSGGTGELFF.